This TCR beta chain was sequenced for a study of cytomegalovirus exposure and HLA in healthy donors. Study background: The 95 to 150 validation repertoires used a platform that matched the one used for the roughly 700 first-cohort repertoires, as a later analysis reported. General study findings and limits: The authors confirmed in vitro that a few CMV-associated chains were specific for CMV antigens. The listing of roughly 160 TCR beta chains classed them as cytomegalovirus-associated.

With respect to this clone: Its antigen is unidentified.

The table came from immunoSEQ multiplex PCR; TCRdb's copy has only in-frame clones and leaves some out. The sample has 150,000 to 200,000 clones, roughly 91% seen once. The CDR3 spans 13 residues. V was clipped by 2 bases and J by 5 bases, with 9 bases between them. CDR1 and CDR2 (germline): MNHEY, SMNVEV (reference sequence). This chain connects TRBV27 to TRBJ2-5; D ambiguous. This clonotype originated in a man in his late teens or twenties in good health and CMV-seronegative. Sequenced material: PBMCs. CDR3: CASSLGVGETQYF. Here the CDR3 DNA reads TGTGCCAGCAGTTTAGGAGTCGGCGAGACCCAGTACTTC.